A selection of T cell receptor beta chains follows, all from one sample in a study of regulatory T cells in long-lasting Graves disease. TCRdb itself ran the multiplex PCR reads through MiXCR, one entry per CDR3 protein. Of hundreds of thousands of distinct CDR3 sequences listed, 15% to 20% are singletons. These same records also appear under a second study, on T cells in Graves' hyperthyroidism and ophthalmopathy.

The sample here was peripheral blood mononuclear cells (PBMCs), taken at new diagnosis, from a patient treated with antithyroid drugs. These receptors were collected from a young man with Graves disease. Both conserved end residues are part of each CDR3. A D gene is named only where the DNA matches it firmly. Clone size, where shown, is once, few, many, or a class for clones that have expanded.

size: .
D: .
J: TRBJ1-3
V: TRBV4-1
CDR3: CASSPGQGHKSGNTIYF
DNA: TGCGCCAGCAGCCCTGGCCAGGGACATAAATCTGGAAACACCATATATTTT

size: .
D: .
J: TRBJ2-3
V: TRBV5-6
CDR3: CASSFFRTGSTDTQYF
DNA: TGTGCCAGCAGCTTTTTCCGGACGGGTAGCACAGATACGCAGTATTTT

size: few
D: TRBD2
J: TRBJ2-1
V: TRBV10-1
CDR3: CASRRARTSEHEQFF
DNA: TGCGCCAGCCGAAGGGCCCGGACTAGCGAACATGAGCAGTTCTTC

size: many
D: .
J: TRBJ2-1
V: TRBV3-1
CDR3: CASSQDRYGEQFF
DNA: TGTGCCAGCAGCCAAGATCGATATGGTGAGCAGTTCTTC

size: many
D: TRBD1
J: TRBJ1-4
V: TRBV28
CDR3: CASTLTGGREKLFF
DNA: TGTGCCAGCACCCTAACAGGGGGCAGGGAAAAACTGTTTTTT

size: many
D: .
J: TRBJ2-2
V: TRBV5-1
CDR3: CASSLARYRVSNTGELFF
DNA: TGCGCCAGCAGCTTGGCAAGATACAGGGTATCGAACACCGGGGAGCTGTTTTTT

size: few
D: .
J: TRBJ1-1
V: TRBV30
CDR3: CAWVAGALNTEAFF
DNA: TGTGCCTGGGTTGCCGGGGCCTTGAACACTGAAGCTTTCTTT

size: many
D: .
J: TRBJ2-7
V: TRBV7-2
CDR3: CASSLRANREQYF
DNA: TGTGCCAGCAGCTTAAGGGCCAACCGGGAGCAGTACTTC

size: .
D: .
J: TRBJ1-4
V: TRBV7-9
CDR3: CASSLNSQENEKLFF
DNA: TGTGCCAGCAGCTTAAACAGCCAGGAGAATGAAAAACTGTTTTTT

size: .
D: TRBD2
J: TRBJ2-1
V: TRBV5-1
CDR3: CASSLGASGSGEQFF
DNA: TGCGCCAGCAGCTTGGGGGCTAGCGGGAGTGGGGAGCAGTTCTTC

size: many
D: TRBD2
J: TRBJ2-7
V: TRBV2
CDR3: CASTPFGGAYEQYF
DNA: TGTGCCAGCACCCCATTCGGGGGGGCCTACGAGCAGTACTTC

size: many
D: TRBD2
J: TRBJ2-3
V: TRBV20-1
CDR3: CSASSSGRSPDTQYF
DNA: TGCAGTGCTAGTTCTAGCGGGAGGAGTCCAGATACGCAGTATTTT

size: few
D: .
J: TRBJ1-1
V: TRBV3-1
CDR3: CASSPRTVVTEAFF
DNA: TGTGCCAGCAGCCCCCGGACAGTGGTCACTGAAGCTTTCTTT

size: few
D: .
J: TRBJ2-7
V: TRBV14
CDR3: CASSQDLESEQYF
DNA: TGTGCCAGCAGCCAAGATCTCGAGAGCGAGCAGTACTTC

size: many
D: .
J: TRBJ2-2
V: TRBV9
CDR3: CASSQHPSANTGELFF
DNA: TGTGCCAGCAGCCAGCATCCTAGCGCGAACACCGGGGAGCTGTTTTTT

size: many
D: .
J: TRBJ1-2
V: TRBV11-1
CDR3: CASGTGTAIGGYTF
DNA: TGTGCCAGCGGAACCGGGACGGCGATCGGAGGCTACACCTTC

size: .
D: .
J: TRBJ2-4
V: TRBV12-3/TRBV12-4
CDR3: CASSRTPRHIQYF
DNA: TGTGCCAGCAGTCGGACACCCCGGCACATTCAGTACTTC

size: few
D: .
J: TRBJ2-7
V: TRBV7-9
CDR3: CASSLALLGDTTYEQYF
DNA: TGTGCCAGCAGCTTAGCGCTCTTGGGGGACACCACCTACGAGCAGTACTTC

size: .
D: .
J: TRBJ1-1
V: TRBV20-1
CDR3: CSARQGMDTEAFF
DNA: TGCAGTGCTAGACAGGGTATGGACACTGAAGCTTTCTTT

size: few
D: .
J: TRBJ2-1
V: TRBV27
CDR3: CASSPLLADSYNEQFF
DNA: TGTGCCAGCAGCCCTCTTTTAGCGGACTCCTACAATGAGCAGTTCTTC

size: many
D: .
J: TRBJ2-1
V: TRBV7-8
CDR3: CASTWGAIFKTDNEQFF
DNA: TGTGCCAGCACCTGGGGGGCGATTTTTAAGACAGACAATGAGCAGTTCTTC

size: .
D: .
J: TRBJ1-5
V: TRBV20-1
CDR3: CSVPQGRVSNQPQHF
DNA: TGCAGTGTTCCACAGGGTAGAGTAAGCAATCAGCCCCAGCATTTT

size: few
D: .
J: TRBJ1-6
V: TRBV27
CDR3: CASSPLGGNSPLHF
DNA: TGTGCCAGCAGCCCGCTAGGGGGGAATTCACCCCTCCACTTT

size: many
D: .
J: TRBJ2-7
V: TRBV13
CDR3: CASSPWSKSYEQYF
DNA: TGTGCCAGCAGCCCCTGGTCAAAATCCTACGAGCAGTACTTC

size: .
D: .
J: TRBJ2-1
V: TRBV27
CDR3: CASFTTHPSSGYNEQFF
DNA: TGTGCCAGCTTCACCACACACCCCTCAAGCGGGTACAATGAGCAGTTCTTC

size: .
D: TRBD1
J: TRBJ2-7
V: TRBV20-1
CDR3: CSAPLGQFPPYEQYF
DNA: TGCAGTGCTCCCCTGGGACAGTTCCCCCCCTACGAGCAGTACTTC

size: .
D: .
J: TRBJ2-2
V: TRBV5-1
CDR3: CASSLGGRGTAGELFF
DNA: TGCGCCAGCAGCTTGGGTGGCAGGGGTACGGCCGGGGAGCTGTTTTTT

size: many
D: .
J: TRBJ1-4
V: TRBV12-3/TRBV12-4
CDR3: CASTSWWVGEKLFF
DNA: TGTGCCAGCACCTCGTGGTGGGTCGGCGAAAAACTGTTTTTT

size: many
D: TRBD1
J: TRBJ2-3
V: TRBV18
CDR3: CASSQRGRGTDTQYF
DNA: TGTGCCAGCTCCCAAAGGGGGCGAGGCACAGATACGCAGTATTTT

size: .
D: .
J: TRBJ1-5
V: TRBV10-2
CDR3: CASSESRTDGDGNQPQHF
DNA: TGCGCCAGCAGTGAGTCCCGAACAGACGGCGATGGCAATCAGCCCCAGCATTTT

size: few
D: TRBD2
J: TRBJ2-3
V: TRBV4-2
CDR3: CASSQAKTSGGTDTQYF
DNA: TGTGCCAGCAGCCAAGCAAAGACTAGCGGGGGCACAGATACGCAGTATTTT

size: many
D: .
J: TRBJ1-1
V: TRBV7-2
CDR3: CASSLEKYTEAFF
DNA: TGTGCCAGCAGTTTAGAGAAATACACTGAAGCTTTCTTT

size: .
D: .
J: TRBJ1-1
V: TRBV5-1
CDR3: CASSPGPTEEAFF
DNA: TGCGCCAGCAGCCCTGGCCCAACCGAGGAAGCTTTCTTT

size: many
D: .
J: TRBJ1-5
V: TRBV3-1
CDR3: CASSPATSNQPQHF
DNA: TGTGCCAGCAGCCCGGCCACGAGCAATCAGCCCCAGCATTTT

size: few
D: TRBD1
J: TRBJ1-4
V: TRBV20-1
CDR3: CSARWTGVKNEKLFF
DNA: TGCAGTGCGAGATGGACAGGGGTAAAAAATGAAAAACTGTTTTTT

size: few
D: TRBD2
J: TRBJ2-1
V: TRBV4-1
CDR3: CASSQEAGGVGEQFF
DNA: TGCGCCAGCAGCCAAGAGGCGGGAGGGGTTGGCGAGCAGTTCTTC